This T cell receptor (beta chain) was recorded in a study of shared clonotypes between healthy human individuals. About this clone itself: Its antigen is not known.

Per germline, CDR1 SEHNR and CDR2 FQNEAQ (reference sequence). With 8 bases clipped from V and 3 bases from J, the junction kept 3 bases outside the gene matches. There are 12 residues in the CDR3. Deep-level assay runs were performed. Unsorted PBMC DNA was sequenced on ten immunoSEQ deep assay plates. Assay: immunoSEQ multiplex PCR; the TCRdb copy retains only in-frame clones and omits some. The sample gives about 99,000 clones, roughly 50% of which show up once; more than 12% is in the top ten. Findings of the study overall: Clonotype sharing levels among donors were expected to vary with sequencing depth.

The sample consisted of PBMCs. The clonotype originates from a woman between 40 and 55 years old in good health. Some clones in this sample may be carry-over from other donors' samples. The chain is built from TRBV7-9 and TRBJ1-2, with TRBD1 matching over 7 bases. CDR3 in amino acids: CASVDRDYGYTF. The CDR3 region has the DNA TGTGCCAGCGTCGACAGGGACTATGGCTACACCTTC.